The sequence of this T cell receptor beta chain was determined in a study of T cells in Graves' hyperthyroidism and ophthalmopathy. If no ophthalmopathy progression occurred within 18 months, Graves' hyperthyroidism was stable. Orbital computed tomography, thyroid ultrasound, serum thyroxine and TRAb, and clinical symptoms together informed the diagnoses. General study points: The model made its ophthalmopathy prediction, and onset followed a median roughly six months later.

What was amplified from RNA transcripts were TCR beta CDR3 regions. TCR CDR3 underwent first-round RT-PCR with the HTBI primer set. A single record per CDR3 protein comes from TCRdb applying MiXCR to the multiplex PCR reads. The repertoire holds about 700,000 distinct CDR3 sequences, with roughly 15% as singletons. This clonotype has just a few counts. Its target is unknown. This sequence was found in a woman aged 18-29 years with Graves' hyperthyroidism. The sequencing input was blood.

This chain's CDR3 is CASSKRGSETGELFF. The CDR3 bases are TGTGCCAGTAGTAAAAGGGGGAGCGAAACCGGGGAGCTGTTTTTT. The chain couples TRBV19 to TRBJ2-2; D may be TRBD1 (6 bases). The CDR3 is made up of 15 amino acids. With 4 bases removed from V and 5 bases from J, the gap between germline ends came to 14 bases. Germline V gene data show CDR1 as LNHDA and CDR2 as SQIVND (reference sequence).